The 19 T cell receptor beta chains below come from one sample, sequenced in a study of patients and donors after allogeneic stem cell transplantation. A single record per CDR3 protein comes from TCRdb applying MiXCR to the RT-PCR reads. This table has about 960,000 distinct CDR3 sequences, more than 15% appearing once. The sample comprised blood, either unsorted or a sorted T cell fraction (not recorded which). These receptors all come from a human donor who was either an allogeneic HSCT recipient or a stem cell or donor lymphocyte infusion donor (not recorded which). It is not recorded whose cells these are; they may come from a transplant donor.

This clonotype was seen only a few times. The chain employs TRBV7-2 and TRBJ1-1; D may be TRBD1 (5 bases). This CDR3 has 14 residues. Per the germline V gene, CDR1 is SGHTA and CDR2 is FQGNSA. V lost 5 bases to trimming and J lost 5 bases, with 15 bases between them. CDR3 residues: CASSRPGRSTEAFF. The DNA of the CDR3 is TGTGCCAGCAGCAGGCCGGGACGGTCTACTGAAGCTTTCTTT.

This chain connects TRBV20-1 to TRBJ2-7; TRBD2 matches at 7 bases. Germline V lookup: CDR1 DFQATT, CDR2 SNEGSKA (reference sequence). Trimming removed 0 bases from V and 4 bases from J; junction bases left unmatched: 6. The CDR3 is made up of 14 amino acids. The CDR3 region has the DNA TGCAGTGCTAGAGAAGCCGGGAGGAGGTACGAGCAGTACTTC. It is translated as CSAREAGRRYEQYF.

This clonotype appeared many times. The chain recombines TRBV12-3 or TRBV12-4 with TRBJ1-1; D is undetermined. V was pared by 6 bases and J by 0 bases, with 14 bases between. The CDR3 runs 15 residues. CDR3 DNA: TGTGCCAGCAGGGGGAGATGGGAATTGAACACTGAAGCTTTCTTT. Its protein product is CASRGRWELNTEAFF.

The table lists this clonotype with many counts. The rearrangement uses TRBV5-1 and TRBJ2-7; 7 bases are a match to TRBD1. Unmatched junction bases numbered 9, after V lost 4 bases and J lost 5 bases. Germline lookup yields CDR1 SGHRS and CDR2 YFSETQ. The CDR3 runs to 14 residues. CDR3 protein: CASSRPGQLNEQYF. Written as DNA, the CDR3 is TGCGCCAGCAGCCGCCCGGGACAGTTAAACGAGCAGTACTTC.

The V gene is TRBV7-2, the J gene TRBJ2-2; tentative D call: TRBD2 (6 bases). In germline, CDR1 is SGHTA, CDR2 FQGNSA. V was trimmed by 5 bases and J by 1 base, leaving 11 bases between them. The CDR3 covers 15 residues. In nucleotides, the CDR3 is TGTGCCAGCAGCCGGGAAGCGGGGAACACCGGGGAGCTGTTTTTT. It yields the protein CASSREAGNTGELFF.

There are a few counts of this clonotype. The chain is built from TRBV12-3 or TRBV12-4 and TRBJ1-2; D call uncertain. Trimming pared 2 bases from V and 3 bases from J, leaving 13 bases between. CDR3 length equals 15 residues. DNA of the CDR3: TGTGCCAGCAGTTTAACAGCGTATGCTTACTATGGCTACACCTTC. It is translated as CASSLTAYAYYGYTF.

This chain joins TRBV12-3 or TRBV12-4 and TRBJ1-2; possibly TRBD1 for D (5 bases). Trimming pared 5 bases from V and 4 bases from J, leaving 11 bases between. This CDR3 has 13 residues. CDR3 sequence (DNA): TGTGCCAGCAGTCCGACAGCCCCCTATGGCTACACCTTC. Amino acids: CASSPTAPYGYTF.

This clonotype was seen a few times. Here the CDR3 reads CASSLYPSGGSYEQYF. The CDR3 DNA reads TGCGCCAGCAGCTTGTACCCTAGCGGGGGATCCTACGAGCAGTACTTC. The chain joins TRBV5-1 to TRBJ2-7, with TRBD2 matching 10 bases. The ends lost 1 base at V and 1 base at J; junction bases unmatched: 5. Germline V gene data show CDR1 as SGHRS and CDR2 as YFSETQ. CDR3 length: 16 residues.

The sample holds a few counts of this clonotype. The V gene is TRBV7-9, the J gene TRBJ1-2; 7 bases fit TRBD1. Germline values: CDR1 SEHNR, CDR2 FQNEAQ (reference sequence). Trimming removed 1 base from V and 8 bases from J; junction bases left unmatched: 10. This CDR3 has 15 residues. The CDR3 DNA follows: TGTGCCAGCAGCTTAGTAGGAGGGGGCGCGACCGGCTACACCTTC. It encodes CASSLVGGGATGYTF.

This chain connects TRBV3-1 to TRBJ1-1, with a possible D match to TRBD1 (6 bases). Germline-derived CDR1 and CDR2 are LGHDT and YNNKEL (reference sequence). This CDR3 contains 16 residues. V shed 0 bases and J shed 0 bases, with 11 bases lying between them. The CDR3 DNA is TGTGCCAGCAGCCAAGATGTGGGGGCACTGAACACTGAAGCTTTCTTT. This codes for CASSQDVGALNTEAFF.

This clonotype was observed a few times. The V gene is TRBV20-1, the J gene TRBJ2-5; D is perhaps TRBD1 or TRBD2 (5 bases each). This CDR3 comprises 14 residues. V was pared by 0 bases and J by 2 bases, with 10 bases between. The germline V gene encodes CDR1 DFQATT and CDR2 SNEGSKA (reference sequence). The CDR3 loop is CSAREGTLQETQYF. CDR3 coding DNA: TGCAGTGCTAGAGAAGGGACCTTACAAGAGACCCAGTACTTC.

This clonotype was detected a few times. This rearrangement joins TRBV12-3 or TRBV12-4 to TRBJ1-1; 7 bases align to TRBD1. There are 16 residues in the CDR3. J was trimmed by 0 bases and V by 4 bases; bases with no gene match: 8. This CDR3 reads CASSSFYRGLNTEAFF. Here the CDR3 DNA reads TGTGCCAGCAGTTCATTTTACAGGGGATTGAACACTGAAGCTTTCTTT.

The chain has TRBV7-2 and TRBJ1-5, with TRBD1 as a possible D gene (5 bases). The CDR3 length is 14 residues. CDR1 SGHTA and CDR2 FQGNSA come from the germline V gene. Trimming pared 2 bases from V and 6 bases from J, leaving 11 bases between. The CDR3 sequence is CASSLQGSGQPQHF. As DNA, the CDR3 is TGTGCCAGCAGCTTACAGGGATCGGGTCAGCCCCAGCATTTT.

There are a few counts of this clonotype. The rearrangement joins TRBV20-1 to TRBJ2-1; no firm D call. There are 15 residues in the CDR3. Germline CDR1 DFQATT, CDR2 SNEGSKA (reference sequence). V lost 2 bases and J 3 bases, leaving 14 bases between the germline ends. The CDR3 nucleotides read TGCAGTGCTAGAAGAGGTCTCCCCCTCTACAATGAGCAGTTCTTC. This translates into CSARRGLPLYNEQFF.

This clonotype has only a few counts. The chain couples TRBV12-3 or TRBV12-4 to TRBJ2-5; 7 bases match TRBD2. V shed 5 bases, J shed 0 bases, and the junction held 12 bases outside the gene matches. The CDR3 is 17 amino acids. The CDR3 DNA is TGTGCCAGCAGTCCTTCGTGGGCTAGCGGATACCAAGAGACCCAGTACTTC. Encoded protein: CASSPSWASGYQETQYF.

This clonotype appeared a few times. This chain joins TRBV7-2 and TRBJ2-7; the D gene is possibly TRBD1 (6 bases). V was trimmed by 2 bases and J by 7 bases, leaving 18 bases between them. The CDR3 totals 15 residues. Looked up from germline, CDR1 is SGHTA and CDR2 is FQGNSA. The CDR3 sequence is CASSLRMGRGGEQYF. The CDR3 DNA follows: TGTGCCAGCAGCTTAAGGATGGGCAGGGGTGGGGAGCAGTACTTC.

This clonotype was counted only a few times. The genes are TRBV12-3 or TRBV12-4 and TRBJ2-6; 9 bases map to TRBD2. This CDR3 region has 18 residues. V was clipped by 3 bases and J by 0 bases; unmatched bases: 6. Written as DNA, the CDR3 is TGTGCCAGCAGTTTCAAACTAGCGGGCCTCTCTGGGGCCAACGTCCTGACTTTC. This codes for CASSFKLAGLSGANVLTF.

The rearrangement uses TRBV7-8 and TRBJ2-7; TRBD2 matches at 8 bases. CDR1 SGHVS and CDR2 FQNEAQ come from the germline V gene. This CDR3 region has 15 residues. After removal of 5 bases from V and 2 bases from J, the junction contained 8 bases not matched to a gene. CDR3 loop: CASSPRPGLAYEQYF. For the CDR3, the DNA is TGTGCCAGCAGCCCACGCCCGGGACTAGCCTACGAGCAGTACTTC.

This chain joins TRBV25-1 and TRBJ2-2; TRBD1 matches at 9 bases. J gave up 7 bases and V 2 bases, and 5 bases lay outside the gene matches. The CDR3 covers 15 residues. From germline, CDR1 is MGHDK and CDR2 SYGVNS. CDR3 residues: CASSERGQGYGELFF. The CDR3 bases are TGTGCCAGCAGTGAAAGGGGACAGGGTTACGGGGAGCTGTTTTTT.